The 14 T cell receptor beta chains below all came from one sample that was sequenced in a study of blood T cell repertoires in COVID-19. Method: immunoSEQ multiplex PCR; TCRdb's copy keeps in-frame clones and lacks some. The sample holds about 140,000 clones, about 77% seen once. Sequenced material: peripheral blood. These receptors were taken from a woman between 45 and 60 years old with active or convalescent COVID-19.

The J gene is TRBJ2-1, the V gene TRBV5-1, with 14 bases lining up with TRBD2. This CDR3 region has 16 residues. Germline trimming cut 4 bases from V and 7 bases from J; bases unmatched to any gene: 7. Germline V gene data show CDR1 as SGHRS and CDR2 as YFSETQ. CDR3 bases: TGCGCCAGCAGCACGGGGACTAGCGGGAGTCGGAATGAGCAGTTCTTC. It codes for CASSTGTSGSRNEQFF.

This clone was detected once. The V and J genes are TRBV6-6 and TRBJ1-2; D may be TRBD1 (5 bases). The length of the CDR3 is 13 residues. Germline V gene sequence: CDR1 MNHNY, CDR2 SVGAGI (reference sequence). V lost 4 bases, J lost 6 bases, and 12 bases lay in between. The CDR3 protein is CASSFGGGNGYTF. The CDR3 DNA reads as TGTGCCAGCAGTTTTGGGGGGGGGAATGGCTACACCTTC.

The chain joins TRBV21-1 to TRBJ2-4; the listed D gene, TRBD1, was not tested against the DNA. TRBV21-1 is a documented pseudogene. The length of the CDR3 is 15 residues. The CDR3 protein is CASSKEGVSKNIQYF. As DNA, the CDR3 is TGTGCCAGCAGCAAAGAGGGGGTCTCCAAAAACATTCAGTACTTC.

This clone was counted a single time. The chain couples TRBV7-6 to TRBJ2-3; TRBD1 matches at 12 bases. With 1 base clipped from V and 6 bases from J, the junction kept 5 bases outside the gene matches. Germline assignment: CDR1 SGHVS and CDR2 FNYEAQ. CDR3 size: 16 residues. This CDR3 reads CASSLEGTGGVDTQYF. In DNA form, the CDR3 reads TGTGCCAGCAGCTTAGAAGGGACAGGGGGCGTTGATACGCAGTATTTT.

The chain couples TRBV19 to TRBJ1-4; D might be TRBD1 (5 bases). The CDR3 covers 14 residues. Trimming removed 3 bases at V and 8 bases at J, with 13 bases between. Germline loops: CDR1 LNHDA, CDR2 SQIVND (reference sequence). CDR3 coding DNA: TGTGCCAGTAGTATGGGGCAGGGAGGCGAAAAACTGTTTTTT. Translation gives CASSMGQGGEKLFF.

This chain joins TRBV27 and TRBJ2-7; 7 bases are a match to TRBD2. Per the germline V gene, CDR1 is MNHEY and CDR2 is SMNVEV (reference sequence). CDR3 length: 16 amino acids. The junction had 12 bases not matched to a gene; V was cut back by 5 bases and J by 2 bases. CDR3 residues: CASSKPGLNLPYEQYF. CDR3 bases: TGTGCCAGCAGTAAACCGGGACTAAACCTACCCTACGAGCAGTACTTC.

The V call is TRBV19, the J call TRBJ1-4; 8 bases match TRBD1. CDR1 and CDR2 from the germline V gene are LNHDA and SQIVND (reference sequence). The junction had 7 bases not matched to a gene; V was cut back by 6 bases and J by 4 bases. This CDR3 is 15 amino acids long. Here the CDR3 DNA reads TGTGCCAGTAGGGACAGACAGGGGATTAATGAAAAACTGTTTTTT. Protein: CASRDRQGINEKLFF.

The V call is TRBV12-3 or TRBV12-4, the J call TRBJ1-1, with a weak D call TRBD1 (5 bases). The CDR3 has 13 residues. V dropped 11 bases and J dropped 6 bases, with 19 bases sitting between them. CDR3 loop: CASYKAGPAEAFF. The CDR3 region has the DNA TGTGCCTCCTATAAGGCGGGGCCCGCTGAAGCTTTCTTT.

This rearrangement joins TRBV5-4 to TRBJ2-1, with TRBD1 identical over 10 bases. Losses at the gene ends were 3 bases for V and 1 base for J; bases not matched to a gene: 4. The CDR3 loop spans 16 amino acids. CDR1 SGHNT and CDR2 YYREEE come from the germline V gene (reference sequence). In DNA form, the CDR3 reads TGTGCCAGCAGCTCTGGGACAGGGGCATCCTACAATGAGCAGTTCTTC. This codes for CASSSGTGASYNEQFF.

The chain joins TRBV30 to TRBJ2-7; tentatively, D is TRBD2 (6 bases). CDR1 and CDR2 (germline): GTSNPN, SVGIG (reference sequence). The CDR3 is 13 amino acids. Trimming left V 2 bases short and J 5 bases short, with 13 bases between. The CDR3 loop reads CAWSSWRVDEQYF. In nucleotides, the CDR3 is TGTGCCTGGAGTTCGTGGAGGGTCGACGAGCAGTACTTC.

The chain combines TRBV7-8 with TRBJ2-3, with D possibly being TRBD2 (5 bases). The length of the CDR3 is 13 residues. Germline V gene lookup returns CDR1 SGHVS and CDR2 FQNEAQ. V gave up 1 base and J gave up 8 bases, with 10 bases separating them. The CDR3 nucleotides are TGTGCCAGCAGCTTAGGTCGGGGTTCTACGCAGTATTTT. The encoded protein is CASSLGRGSTQYF.

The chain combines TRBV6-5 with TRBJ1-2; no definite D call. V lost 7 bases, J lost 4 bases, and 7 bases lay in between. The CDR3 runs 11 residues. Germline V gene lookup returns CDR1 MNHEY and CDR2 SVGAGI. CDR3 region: CASTTIYGYTF. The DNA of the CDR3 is TGTGCCAGCACTACGATCTATGGCTACACCTTC.

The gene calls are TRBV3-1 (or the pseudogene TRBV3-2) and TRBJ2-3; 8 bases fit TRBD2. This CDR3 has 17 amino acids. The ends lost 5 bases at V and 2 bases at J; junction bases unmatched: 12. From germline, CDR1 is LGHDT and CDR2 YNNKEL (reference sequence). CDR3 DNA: TGTGCCAGCAGCAACCAAATCGGGGGGGGCTTCACAGATACGCAGTATTTT. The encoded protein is CASSNQIGGGFTDTQYF.

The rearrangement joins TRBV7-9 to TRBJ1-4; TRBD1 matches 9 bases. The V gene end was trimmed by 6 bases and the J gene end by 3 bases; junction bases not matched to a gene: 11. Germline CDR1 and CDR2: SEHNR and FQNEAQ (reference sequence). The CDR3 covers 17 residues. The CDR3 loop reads CASSIRGQGRSNEKLFF. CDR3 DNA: TGTGCCAGCAGTATCCGTGGACAGGGGAGGTCTAATGAAAAACTGTTTTTT. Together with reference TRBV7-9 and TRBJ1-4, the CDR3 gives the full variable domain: DTGVSQNPRHKITKRGQNVTFRCDPISEHNRLYWYRQTLGQGPEFLTYFQNEAQLEKSRLLSDRFSAERPKGSFSTLEIQRTEQGDSAMYLCASSIRGQGRSNEKLFFGSGTQLSVL.